The 18 T cell receptor beta chains presented below share a single source sample, sequenced in a study of T cell responses to AZD1222 COVID-19 vaccine. Clones were read by immunoSEQ multiplex PCR, and TCRdb kept only the in-frame ones, dropping some. The sample records about 140,000 clones, 85% to 95% being singletons. Sequences were derived from peripheral blood, sampled on day 0 of AZD1222 vaccination. All receptors come from an adult in good health.

This clone appeared a single time. The rearrangement joins TRBV5-1 to TRBJ2-7; tentatively, D is TRBD1 or TRBD2 (5 bases each). The germline gives CDR1 SGHRS, CDR2 YFSETQ. The CDR3 is 13 amino acids. Trimming pared 4 bases from V and 4 bases from J, leaving 12 bases between. Written as DNA, the CDR3 is TGCGCCAGCAGCGGGGACCCGGGGTACGAGCAGTACTTC. Translation gives CASSGDPGYEQYF.

The chain is built from TRBV29-1 and TRBJ2-5, with a possible D match to TRBD1 (6 bases). Looked up from germline, CDR1 is SQVTM and CDR2 is ANQGSEA. V was trimmed by 6 bases and J by 5 bases, leaving 13 bases between them. The CDR3 contains 12 residues. CDR3 residues: CSVATGIETQYF. The CDR3 nucleotides read TGCAGCGTCGCGACAGGTATTGAGACCCAGTACTTC.

The V and J genes are TRBV19 and TRBJ1-5; D is unclear. CDR1 and CDR2 (germline): LNHDA, SQIVND (reference sequence). Trimming removed 0 bases at V and 3 bases at J, with 21 bases between. The CDR3 contains 19 residues. The CDR3 DNA follows: TGTGCCAGTAGTATAGACCTGCTGCTTGCCAGCCGGTCCAATCAGCCCCAGCATTTT. This sequence encodes CASSIDLLLASRSNQPQHF.

J is TRBJ1-3 and V is TRBV10-1; no clear D. V was cut by 3 bases and J by 0 bases, with 21 bases left in between. The CDR3 is 19 residues long. Germline V gene data show CDR1 as WNHNN and CDR2 as SYGVQD (reference sequence). This CDR3 reads CASSDDREPPAFSGNTIYF. The CDR3 DNA reads as TGCGCCAGCAGTGATGATCGAGAGCCTCCGGCCTTCTCTGGAAACACCATATATTTT.

The rearrangement links TRBV28 to TRBJ1-1; perhaps TRBD1 as D (6 bases). The germline V gene has CDR1 MDHEN and CDR2 SYDVKM. The CDR3 length is 16 residues. V shed 5 bases and J shed 0 bases, with 16 bases lying between them. CDR3 DNA: TGTGCCAGCAGTCCTTCTGGGGGGCACCTGAACACTGAAGCTTTCTTT. Protein product: CASSPSGGHLNTEAFF.

The gene calls are TRBV11-2 and TRBJ2-2; 7 positions agree with TRBD1. The germline V gene encodes CDR1 SGHAT and CDR2 FQNNGV. V gave up 1 base and J gave up 4 bases; unmatched junction bases: 3. The length of the CDR3 is 15 residues. In DNA form, the CDR3 reads TGTGCCAGCAGCTTAGCCCCAGGGGGCACCGGGGAGCTGTTTTTT. This encodes CASSLAPGGTGELFF. Combining the CDR3 with reference TRBV11-2 and TRBJ2-2 gives the whole variable domain EAGVAQSPRYKIIEKRQSVAFWCNPISGHATLYWYQQILGQGPKLLIQFQNNGVVDDSQLPKDRFSAERLKGVDSTLKIQPAKLEDSAVYLCASSLAPGGTGELFFGEGSRLTVL.

The chain recombines TRBV7-9 with TRBJ1-3; D unclear. Germline CDR1 is SEHNR and CDR2 is FQNEAQ (reference sequence). The CDR3 runs to 15 residues. V lost 6 bases and J lost 0, with 12 bases in between. The CDR3 spells CASSTGYTSGNTIYF. In DNA form, the CDR3 reads TGTGCCAGCAGTACGGGGTATACCTCTGGAAACACCATATATTTT.

This clone was recorded a few times. This chain uses TRBV7-8 with TRBJ1-1, with 11 bases that match TRBD1. J was trimmed by 0 bases and V by 5 bases; bases with no gene match: 5. The CDR3 is made up of 16 amino acids. Germline values: CDR1 SGHVS, CDR2 FQNEAQ. CDR3 residues: CASSPRTGGLNTEAFF. As DNA, the CDR3 is TGTGCCAGCAGCCCACGGACAGGGGGCCTGAACACTGAAGCTTTCTTT.

The gene calls are TRBV27 and TRBJ1-2; 10 nucleotides match TRBD1. There are 14 residues in the CDR3. Per the germline V gene, CDR1 is MNHEY and CDR2 is SMNVEV (reference sequence). V dropped 9 bases and J dropped 8; count of bases not matched to a gene: 12. CDR3 sequence: CASSKPGQGKGYTF. CDR3 nucleotides: TGTGCCAGTTCAAAGCCGGGACAGGGGAAAGGCTACACCTTC.

The rearrangement joins TRBV30 to TRBJ1-6, with D maybe TRBD1 (5 bases). This CDR3 contains 14 residues. Trimming cost V 4 bases and J 10 bases, with 17 bases left between them. From germline, CDR1 is GTSNPN and CDR2 SVGIG (reference sequence). CDR3 amino acids: CAWTDRGDGSPLHF. The CDR3 nucleotides read TGTGCCTGGACGGATAGAGGGGATGGGTCACCCCTCCACTTT. The full variable domain, with the rest looked up from reference TRBV30 and TRBJ1-6, is SQTIHQWPATLVQPVGSPLSLECTVEGTSNPNLYWYRQAAGRGLQLLFYSVGIGQISSEVPQNLSASRPQDRQFILSSKKLLLSDSGFYLCAWTDRGDGSPLHFGNGTRLTVT.

The chain carries TRBV4-2 and TRBJ1-3, with D possibly matching TRBD1 (6 bases). Per germline, CDR1 LGHNA and CDR2 YNFKEQ. The CDR3 covers 16 residues. Trimming removed 4 bases at V and 4 bases at J, with 17 bases between. The CDR3 nucleotides are TGTGCCAGCAGCCCTCTGGCAGGGGCAAGCGGAAACACCATATATTTT. The encoded protein is CASSPLAGASGNTIYF.

The J gene is TRBJ1-3, the V gene TRBV30; D gene uncertain. Germline V gives CDR1 GTSNPN, CDR2 SVGIG (reference sequence). CDR3 length equals 13 residues. The V end lost 2 bases, the J end lost 4 bases, and 9 bases lay between the germline ends. CDR3 nucleotide sequence: TGTGCCTGGAGTAGGGTAGGAGGAAACACCATATATTTT. Amino acid sequence: CAWSRVGGNTIYF.

The rearrangement joins TRBV9 to TRBJ2-7; possibly TRBD2 for D (5 bases). The CDR3 length is 15 residues. Germline V gene sequence: CDR1 SGDLS, CDR2 YYNGEE. Deletions cut 4 bases from V and 5 bases from J, with 19 bases between. The CDR3 reads CASSLSGSRLDEQYF. CDR3 in DNA: TGTGCCAGCAGCCTGAGTGGGAGTCGCCTAGACGAGCAGTACTTC. Complete variable domain (other parts from reference TRBV9 and TRBJ2-7): DSGVTQTPKHLITATGQRVTLRCSPRSGDLSVYWYQQSLDQGLQFLIQYYNGEERAKGNILERFSAQQFPDLHSELNLSSLELGDSALYFCASSLSGSRLDEQYFGPGTRLTVT.

This rearrangement joins TRBV7-2 to TRBJ2-2; 13 nucleotides match TRBD2. The CDR3 extends over 17 amino acids. The V gene end was trimmed by 5 bases and the J gene end by 3 bases; junction bases not matched to a gene: 6. In germline, CDR1 is SGHTA, CDR2 FQGNSA. The CDR3 coding sequence is TGTGCCAGCAGCCTCGGACTAGCGGGGGCCCACACCGGGGAGCTGTTTTTT. Translating it yields CASSLGLAGAHTGELFF.

This clone occurred once. This chain connects TRBV10-2 to TRBJ2-1; D unclear. Germline-derived CDR1 and CDR2 are WSHSY and SAAADI. Trimming took 7 bases from V and 14 from J, leaving 21 bases between them. This CDR3 has 13 amino acids. The CDR3 protein is CASTQIPTAHEFF. The CDR3 coding sequence is TGCGCCAGCACCCAAATTCCGACTGCTCACGAGTTCTTC.

The table lists this clone with a count of one. The CDR3 here is CASSGGTGLHSYEQYF. Here the CDR3 DNA reads TGTGCCAGCAGCGGGGGGACGGGACTCCATTCATACGAGCAGTACTTC. The rearrangement uses TRBV27 and TRBJ2-7, with TRBD2 matching over 7 bases. With 6 bases clipped from V and 4 bases from J, the junction kept 15 bases outside the gene matches. Germline assignment: CDR1 MNHEY and CDR2 SMNVEV (reference sequence). This CDR3 has 16 amino acids.

The chain joins TRBV6-5 to TRBJ2-2; the D gene is possibly TRBD1 (5 bases). V lost 6 bases and J 2 bases, leaving 10 bases between the germline ends. The CDR3 has 14 amino acids. CDR1 is MNHEY, CDR2 SVGAGI, per germline. CDR3 protein: CASSRTQNTGELFF. The CDR3 nucleotides are TGTGCCAGCAGCCGGACACAAAACACCGGGGAGCTGTTTTTT.

The chain combines TRBV6-5 with TRBJ2-5; D is perhaps TRBD1 or TRBD2 (5 bases each). V was pared by 5 bases and J by 2 bases, with 15 bases between. This CDR3 is 15 amino acids long. Germline V gene lookup returns CDR1 MNHEY and CDR2 SVGAGI. CDR3 region: CASSPRDGKQETQYF. The CDR3 DNA reads TGTGCCAGCAGTCCCCGGGACGGAAAACAAGAGACCCAGTACTTC.